Sequencing of this TCR beta chain was carried out in a study of blood T cell repertoires in COVID-19. Study as a whole: The United States, Italy and Spain were the sources of the acute and convalescent COVID-19 samples. Sources were T cells, B-cell-depleted T cells, or PBMCs; the material itself was cDNA or gDNA.

In the source study's methods: Counts of nucleated cells, estimated from reference gene primer amplification, were obtained. Only in-frame clones appear in the TCRdb table, and some are missing; sequencing was by immunoSEQ multiplex PCR. V, J and clone size were drawn from that table, and D and trimming were deduced from the DNA. The sample yields some 110,000 clones, around 80% seen once. This CDR3 has 16 amino acids. CDR1 and CDR2 from the germline V gene are SQVTM and ANQGSEA. V shed 1 base, J shed 3 bases, and the junction held 7 bases outside the gene matches. This receptor was obtained from a man in his sixties or seventies with acute or convalescent COVID-19. The sample taken for sequencing was peripheral blood. V is TRBV29-1 and J is TRBJ1-3; 9 bases map to TRBD1. The DNA for the CDR3 is TGCAGCGTTGAAGGGCAGGACAGGGGTAATGGAAACACCATATATTTT. It encodes CSVEGQDRGNGNTIYF.